The clone carrying this T cell receptor (beta chain) was seen a single time. The V gene's germline CDR1 is SGHRS and CDR2 YFSETQ. The CDR3 contains 12 residues. V was trimmed by 3 bases and J by 7 bases, leaving 11 bases between them. These data originate in a study of blood T cell repertoires in COVID-19. Study at large: COVID-19 samples from acute and convalescent phases originated in the United States, Italy and Spain. Nucleic acid was either cDNA or gDNA, and it came from T cells, B-cell-depleted T cells, or PBMCs.

Generated by immunoSEQ multiplex PCR, the TCRdb table keeps only in-frame clones and is missing some. Of about 56,000 clones listed, around 90% are singletons. The sequenced material came from peripheral blood. J is TRBJ2-7 and V is TRBV5-1; D is perhaps TRBD2 (7 bases). The sequence came from a man aged 50 to 59 with active COVID-19. The CDR3 nucleotides are TGCGCCAGCAGCTGGGGGGGCGAAGAGCAGTACTTC. Encoded protein: CASSWGGEEQYF.